The rows below give T cell receptor beta chains drawn from one sample of a study of cytomegalovirus exposure and HLA in healthy donors. Method: immunoSEQ multiplex PCR; TCRdb's copy keeps in-frame clones and lacks some. There are around 200,000 clones in the sample; around 75% occur only once, and 2.5% to 3.5% lies in the top ten. The material sequenced was PBMCs. These receptors all stem from a woman aged 30 to 39 in good health and CMV-seropositive. The CDR3 runs from the conserved cysteine through the conserved F or W. A D gene is named only where the DNA matches it firmly. For some rows the clone size is stated as once, few or many, or as a class when expanded; others skip it.

V	size	D	J	DNA	CDR3
TRBV5-5	-	TRBD1	TRBJ2-2	TGTGCCACTCAGGGGGTTGTCAACACCGGGGAGCTGTTTTTT	CATQGVVNTGELFF
TRBV28	once	TRBD2	TRBJ2-3	TGTGCCAGCAGTATCCAGGGACTAAGCACAGATACGCAGTATTTT	CASSIQGLSTDTQYF
TRBV19	-	-	TRBJ2-5	TGTGCCAGTAGTATGGAGGATGGGACCCAGTACTTC	CASSMEDGTQYF
TRBV27	-	TRBD1	TRBJ1-2	TGTGCCAGCAGGAGACAGGGGGCTCAGGTAGGGTATGGCTACACCTTC	CASRRQGAQVGYGYTF
TRBV6-5	-	TRBD2	TRBJ2-3	TGCGCCAGTCGACGGGAGGGGATAAGCACAGATACGCAGTATTTT	CASRREGISTDTQYF
TRBV5-6	-	TRBD2	TRBJ2-3	TGTGCCAGCAGCTTGGCGACTAGCGGGTTGGCGGATACGCAGTATTTT	CASSLATSGLADTQYF
TRBV7-8	-	-	TRBJ1-5	TGTGCCAGCAGCTTAGCACCAGGGCAGCCCCAGCATTTT	CASSLAPGQPQHF
TRBV20-1	-	-	TRBJ2-5	TGCAGTGCTTACAAAGAGACCCAGTACTTC	CSAYKETQYF
TRBV5-4	-	TRBD2	TRBJ2-2	TGTGCCAGCACAACTAGCGGGAGAATCGCCGGGGAGCTGTTTTTT	CASTTSGRIAGELFF
TRBV29-1	-	TRBD1	TRBJ1-2	TGCAGCATTCTCGACAGGGACTATGGCTACACCTTC	CSILDRDYGYTF
TRBV6-6	-	-	TRBJ2-1	TGTGCCAGCAGTTATATGGTGAGCTCCTACAATGAGCAGTTCTTC	CASSYMVSSYNEQFF
TRBV11-1	-	TRBD1	TRBJ1-1	TGTGCCAGCAGCCCAGGGGGCTTGAGCACTGAAGCTTTCTTT	CASSPGGLSTEAFF
TRBV5-6	-	-	TRBJ2-2	TGTGCCAGCAGGAAGGATGCGGCCGGGGAGCTGTTTTTT	CASRKDAAGELFF
TRBV7-2	few	TRBD1	TRBJ2-7	TGTGCCAGCAGCTACCGGGACAGGGAGGGCTACGAGCAGTACTTC	CASSYRDREGYEQYF
TRBV5-1	-	-	TRBJ2-1	TGCGCCAGCAGCTTTTTAAACCGGGATGGGAGAAGTAATGAGCAGTTCTTC	CASSFLNRDGRSNEQFF
TRBV14	-	TRBD1	TRBJ1-4	TGTGCCAGCAGCCAAGACCGAGGGACAGGTGGCGAAAAACTGTTTTTT	CASSQDRGTGGEKLFF
TRBV7-8	-	-	TRBJ2-5	TGTGCCAGCAGCGTACAGCAGCGATGGACACGTGGAATGGAAGAGACCCAGTACTTC	CASSVQQRWTRGMEETQYF
TRBV11-1	-	-	TRBJ2-2	TGTGCCAGCAGCCGTTCAGCGGTAGAAGGGAGATCCGGGGAGCTGTTTTTT	CASSRSAVEGRSGELFF
TRBV14	-	-	TRBJ2-3	TGTGCCAGCAGCCAAGATCCTTTTTCCGGGACAAGGCAGACAGATACGCAGTATTTT	CASSQDPFSGTRQTDTQYF
TRBV7-2	-	-	TRBJ1-5	TGTGCCAGCAGCTTAGAGTCAGGGCCCCGCCGGCCCCAGCATTTT	CASSLESGPRRPQHF
TRBV16	-	-	TRBJ1-2	TGTGCCAGCAGCCAATCGATGGGGGGGGCCCGCTATGGCTACACCTTC	CASSQSMGGARYGYTF
TRBV5-4	few	-	TRBJ2-7	TGTGCCAGCAGCTTTCGACTAGTACCCTACGAGCAGTACTTC	CASSFRLVPYEQYF
TRBV7-6	-	TRBD2	TRBJ2-3	TGTGCCAGCAGCTTAGTAGCCGGGACTAGCGCCTCGCTTAAAAGCACAGATACGCAGTATTTT	CASSLVAGTSASLKSTDTQYF
TRBV5-4	-	TRBD2	TRBJ2-2	TGTGCCAGCAGCCCGGGGACTAGCGGCCGGACCGGGGAGCTGTTTTTT	CASSPGTSGRTGELFF